This paragraph reports one T cell receptor beta chain. The data were taken from a study of blood T cell repertoires in COVID-19. Study at large: Sites across the United States, Italy and Spain contributed samples from acute and convalescent COVID-19.

The V end lost 6 bases, the J end lost 0 bases, and 8 bases lay between the germline ends. This CDR3 comprises 13 residues. The V gene's germline CDR1 is KGHDR and CDR2 SFDVKD. In the study's own analysis: How many nucleated cells were present was estimated from reference gene primer amplification. TCRdb's copy holds only in-frame clones and misses some; the assay was immunoSEQ multiplex PCR. The V and J calls and clone size are taken from that table; D and trimming were inferred from the DNA. The top ten clones hold more than 8% of a sample with hundreds of thousands of clones, 83% of them seen once.

The chain uses TRBV24-1 and TRBJ2-7, with D possibly being TRBD2 (5 bases). Sequencing was done on a sample of peripheral blood. This receptor was obtained from a woman between 45 and 65 years old with acute or convalescent COVID-19. The CDR3 DNA sequence: TGTGCCACCAGTCGGGAAAGCTCCTACGAGCAGTACTTC. It specifies CATSRESSYEQYF.